This T cell receptor (beta chain) came from a study of identical twins. Healthy Caucasians alone served as donors. The study, taken as a whole, reports: The abundant beta clonotypes from cord blood had fewer insertions, and memory repertoires had none of this.

Addition of a universal primer site occurred through template switching, and cDNA carried unique molecular identifiers. TCRdb itself ran the 5' RACE reads through MiXCR, one entry per CDR3 protein. The profile shows 300,000 to 400,000 distinct CDR3 sequences, roughly 12% of them singletons. On this clonotype itself: Its antigen is not known.

The CDR3 is made up of 14 amino acids. Trimming stripped 8 bases from V and 2 bases from J, with 16 bases between. Per germline, CDR1 MNHEY and CDR2 SMNVEV (reference sequence). A further study also used this sample, focusing on yellow fever vaccine responses in identical twins. That study adds: Reportedly, twins' vaccine T cell responses looked partly convergent and partly personalized.

The TCR originated in a woman between 18 and 29 years old in good health. This chain joins TRBV27 and TRBJ2-7; D possibly uses TRBD1 or TRBD2 (5 bases each). The material sequenced was CD8+ T cells sorted from blood. DNA for the CDR3: TGTGCCAGCGGGATCTCAAGGGGACCCTACGAGCAGTACTTC. Amino acids: CASGISRGPYEQYF.